This entry lists 15 T cell receptor beta chains sequenced from one sample in a study of siplizumab effects on memory and regulatory T cells. The repertoire was sequenced with immunoSEQ multiplex PCR; TCRdb's copy has only in-frame clones and lacks some. The table records some 120,000 clones, roughly 94% of them present only once. The sequenced sample was non-Treg CD4+ T cells sorted from blood. Source of these receptors: a human donor in good health.

V and J are TRBV5-1 and TRBJ2-2, with 9 bases that match TRBD1. Germline V gene sequence: CDR1 SGHRS, CDR2 YFSETQ. Losses at the gene ends were 1 base for V and 3 bases for J; bases not matched to a gene: 1. This CDR3 is 15 amino acids long. The CDR3 is CASSLNRGHTGELFF. Written as DNA, the CDR3 is TGCGCCAGCAGCTTGAACAGGGGGCACACCGGGGAGCTGTTTTTT.

The genes are TRBV5-1 and TRBJ2-2, with D possibly being TRBD1 (6 bases). The V and J ends lost 6 bases and 0 bases respectively, with 18 bases between them. The germline CDR1 and CDR2 sequences are SGHRS and YFSETQ. This CDR3 contains 17 residues. The CDR3: CASTAGTSKANTGELFF. In DNA, the CDR3 is TGCGCCAGCACCGCAGGGACAAGCAAAGCGAACACCGGGGAGCTGTTTTTT.

This clone was found once. The rearrangement joins TRBV19 to TRBJ2-3, with TRBD2 matching 8 bases. Germline CDR1 reads LNHDA; CDR2 reads SQIVND (reference sequence). The CDR3 consists of 15 residues. The V gene end was trimmed by 8 bases and the J gene end by 2 bases; junction bases not matched to a gene: 9. The CDR3 region has the DNA TGTGCCAGTCGACGGGCGGGGGGTGCCACAGATACGCAGTATTTT. Translating it yields CASRRAGGATDTQYF.

Of note for this clone: A junction end diverges from the germline sequence, so it may reflect a read error. This chain links TRBV27 with TRBJ2-3; possibly TRBD2 for D (5 bases). CDR1 and CDR2 from the germline V gene are MNHEY and SMNVEV (reference sequence). The CDR3 sequence is 15 residues long. The CDR3: CASTLGGQYTDTQYF. The CDR3 region has the DNA TGTGCCAGCACTTTAGGCGGGCAGTACACAGATACGCAGTATTTT.

The V and J genes are TRBV9 and TRBJ1-2; possibly TRBD1 for D (6 bases). The V end was cut by 5 bases, the J end by 6 bases, with 14 bases between. Germline V CDR1 and CDR2: SGDLS, YYNGEE. CDR3 length: 13 amino acids. The CDR3 region is CASRFEGEDGYTF. The CDR3 region has the DNA TGTGCCAGCAGGTTTGAGGGGGAGGATGGCTACACCTTC.

The CDR3 DNA reads as TGTGCCAGCAGTTCGGGACAGGGCGATCAGCCCCAGCATTTT. Amino acid sequence: CASSSGQGDQPQHF. The chain is built from TRBV6-5 and TRBJ1-5; 9 bases map to TRBD1. Germline-derived CDR1 and CDR2 are MNHEY and SVGAGI. The CDR3 has 14 amino acids. V shed 4 bases and J 5 bases; nucleotides not matched to a gene: 3.

This chain uses TRBV29-1 with TRBJ2-7, with TRBD1 identical over 9 bases. Per germline, CDR1 SQVTM and CDR2 ANQGSEA. The CDR3 runs to 15 residues. Trimming removed 1 base from V and 2 bases from J; junction bases left unmatched: 6. CDR3 sequence reads: CSVEGPGQGPYEQYF. CDR3 bases: TGCAGCGTTGAAGGTCCGGGACAGGGACCCTACGAGCAGTACTTC.

The chain has TRBV18 and TRBJ1-2; D unresolved. V was clipped by 2 bases and J by 0 bases, with 19 bases between them. Germline V CDR1 and CDR2: KGHSH, LQKENI. CDR3 size: 18 residues. CDR3 sequence (DNA): TGTGCCAGCTCACCAGTTGAGGCTACAGTTCCGACTAACTATGGCTACACCTTC. Translation: CASSPVEATVPTNYGYTF.

The rearrangement links TRBV5-1 to TRBJ1-1; D gene uncertain. CDR1 and CDR2 (germline): SGHRS, YFSETQ. Trimming shortened V by 9 bases and J by 5 bases, and 17 bases separated the two germline ends. CDR3 length: 13 amino acids. The CDR3 sequence: CATQLFPATEAFF. The CDR3 DNA reads TGCGCCACCCAGCTCTTCCCAGCGACTGAAGCTTTCTTT.

The CDR3 bases are TGTGCCAGCAGCTTAGCTTACGGGACTCTCAATGAGCAGTTCTTC. Its translation is CASSLAYGTLNEQFF. The gene calls are TRBV11-2 and TRBJ2-1, with a weak D call TRBD2 (6 bases). There are 15 residues in the CDR3. The V end lost 1 base, the J end lost 6 bases, and 13 bases lay between the germline ends. CDR1 and CDR2 (germline): SGHAT, FQNNGV.

This clone came up once. The rearrangement joins TRBV28 to TRBJ1-2; 10 nucleotides agree with TRBD1. Trimming removed 5 bases from V and 10 bases from J; junction bases left unmatched: 7. This CDR3 contains 13 residues. Looked up from germline, CDR1 is MDHEN and CDR2 is SYDVKM. CDR3: CASSLGQGEVYTF. CDR3 DNA: TGTGCCAGCAGTCTCGGACAGGGGGAGGTCTACACCTTC.

This rearrangement joins TRBV5-6 to TRBJ2-1; D not certain. Germline V gives CDR1 SGHDT, CDR2 YYEEEE. The CDR3 is 12 residues long. Between the trimmed V and J ends, which lost 4 bases and 10 bases, there was a span of 12 bases. The CDR3 sequence is CASSRPRAEQFF. CDR3 DNA: TGTGCCAGCAGCCGCCCCCGGGCCGAGCAGTTCTTC.

The rearrangement links TRBV19 to TRBJ2-5, with D hard to call. The V gene lost 5 bases and the J gene lost 2 bases, with 9 bases spanning the gap. Germline assignment: CDR1 LNHDA and CDR2 SQIVND (reference sequence). CDR3 size: 13 residues. The CDR3 region is CASSVSVQETQYF. The CDR3 bases are TGTGCCAGTAGTGTATCAGTACAAGAGACCCAGTACTTC.

The chain carries TRBV7-3 and TRBJ2-1; D uncertain. The ends were cut back, 5 bases at V and 4 bases at J, with 12 bases in the middle. The CDR3 extends over 14 amino acids. CDR1 SGHTA and CDR2 FQGTGA come from the germline V gene. The CDR3 DNA reads as TGTGCCAGCAGCCCACCGGGCAGATACAATGAGCAGTTCTTC. The encoded protein is CASSPPGRYNEQFF.

The CDR3 spells CASSYSNLGLPGYTF. The CDR3 nucleotides read TGTGCCAGCAGTTACTCGAACCTAGGGCTTCCAGGCTACACCTTC. The genes are TRBV6-6 and TRBJ1-2; D is unresolved. This CDR3 comprises 15 residues. V was pared by 0 bases and J by 8 bases, with 16 bases between. Germline CDR1 reads MNHNY; CDR2 reads SVGAGI (reference sequence).